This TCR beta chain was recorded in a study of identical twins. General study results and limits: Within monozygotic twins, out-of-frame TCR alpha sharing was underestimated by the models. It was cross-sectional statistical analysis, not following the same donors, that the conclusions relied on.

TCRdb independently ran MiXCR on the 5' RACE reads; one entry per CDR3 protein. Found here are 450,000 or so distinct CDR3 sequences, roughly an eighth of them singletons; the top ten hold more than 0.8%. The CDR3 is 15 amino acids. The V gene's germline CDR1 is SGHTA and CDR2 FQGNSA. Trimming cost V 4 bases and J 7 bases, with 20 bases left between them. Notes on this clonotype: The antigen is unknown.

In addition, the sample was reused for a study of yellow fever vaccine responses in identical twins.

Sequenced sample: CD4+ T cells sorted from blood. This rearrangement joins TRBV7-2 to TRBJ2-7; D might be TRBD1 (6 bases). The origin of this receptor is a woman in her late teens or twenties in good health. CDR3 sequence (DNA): TGTGCCAGCAGCTCTACGACAGGACTTATGGGGGAGCAGTACTTC. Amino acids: CASSSTTGLMGEQYF.